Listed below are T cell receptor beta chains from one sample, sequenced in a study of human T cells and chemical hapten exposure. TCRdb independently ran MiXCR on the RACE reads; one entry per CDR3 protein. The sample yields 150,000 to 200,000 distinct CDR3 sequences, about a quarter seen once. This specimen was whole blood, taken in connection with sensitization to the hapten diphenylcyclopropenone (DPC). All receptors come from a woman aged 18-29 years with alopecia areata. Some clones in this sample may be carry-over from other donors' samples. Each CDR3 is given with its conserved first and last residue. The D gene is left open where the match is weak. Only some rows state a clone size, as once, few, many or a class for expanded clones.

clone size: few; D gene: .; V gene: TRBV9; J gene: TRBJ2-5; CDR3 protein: CASSAGHRIETQYF; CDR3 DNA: TGTGCCAGCAGCGCGGGACACCGGATAGAGACCCAGTACTTC
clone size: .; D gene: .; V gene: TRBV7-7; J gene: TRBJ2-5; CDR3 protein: CASSLSPGSGTQYF; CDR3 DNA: TGTGCCAGCAGCCTTTCCCCAGGGTCCGGGACCCAGTACTTC
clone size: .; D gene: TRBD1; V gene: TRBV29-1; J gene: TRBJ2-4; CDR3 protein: CSVMGQVKNIQYF; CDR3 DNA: TGCAGCGTGATGGGACAGGTTAAAAACATTCAGTACTTC
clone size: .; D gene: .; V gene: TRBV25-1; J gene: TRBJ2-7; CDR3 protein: CASTGYRDTYEQYF; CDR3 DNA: TGTGCCAGCACCGGCTACAGGGACACCTACGAGCAGTACTTC
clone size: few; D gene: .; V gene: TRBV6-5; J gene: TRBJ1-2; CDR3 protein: CAIRSDYGYTF; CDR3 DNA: TGTGCCATCCGGTCAGACTATGGCTACACCTTC
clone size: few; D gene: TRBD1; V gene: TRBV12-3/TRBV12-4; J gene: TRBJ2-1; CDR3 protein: CASSPPSYRGNEQFF; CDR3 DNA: TGTGCCAGCAGTCCCCCCTCTTACAGGGGGAATGAGCAGTTCTTC
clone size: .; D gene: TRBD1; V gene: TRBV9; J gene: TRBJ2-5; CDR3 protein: CASSVGGHTGGETQYF; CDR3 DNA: TGTGCCAGCAGCGTAGGGGGACACACAGGGGGAGAGACCCAGTACTTC
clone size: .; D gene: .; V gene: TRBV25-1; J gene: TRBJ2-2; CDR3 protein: CASSVGGTVNTGELFF; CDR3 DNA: TGTGCCAGCAGTGTAGGGGGAACTGTGAACACCGGGGAGCTGTTTTTT
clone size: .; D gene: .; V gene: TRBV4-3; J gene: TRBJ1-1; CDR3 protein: CASSRGTNDNEAFF; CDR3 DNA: TGCGCCAGCAGCCGCGGGACAAACGATAATGAAGCTTTCTTT
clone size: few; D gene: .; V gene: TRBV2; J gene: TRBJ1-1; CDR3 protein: CATQKGDTEAFF; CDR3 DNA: TGTGCCACCCAAAAAGGGGACACTGAAGCTTTCTTT
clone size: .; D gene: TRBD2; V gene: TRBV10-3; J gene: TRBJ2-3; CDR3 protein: CAIGPGGGTDTQYF; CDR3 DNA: TGTGCCATCGGACCGGGGGGGGGAACAGATACGCAGTATTTT
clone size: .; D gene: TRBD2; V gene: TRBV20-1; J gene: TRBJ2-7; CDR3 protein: CSASRAGGRMEQYF; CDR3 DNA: TGCAGTGCTAGCCGGGCGGGAGGACGAATGGAGCAGTACTTC
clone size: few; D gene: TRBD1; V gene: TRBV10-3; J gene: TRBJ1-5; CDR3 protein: CAISKGGAHQPQHF; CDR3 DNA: TGTGCCATCAGTAAAGGGGGCGCCCATCAGCCCCAGCATTTT
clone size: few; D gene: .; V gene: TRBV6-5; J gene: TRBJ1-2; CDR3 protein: CASSYTASSNGYTF; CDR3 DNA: TGTGCCAGCAGTTACACAGCCTCATCCAATGGCTACACCTTC
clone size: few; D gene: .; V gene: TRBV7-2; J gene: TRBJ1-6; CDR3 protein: CASSQRRSSYNSPLHF; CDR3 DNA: TGTGCCAGCAGCCAACGACGAAGCTCCTATAATTCACCCCTCCACTTT
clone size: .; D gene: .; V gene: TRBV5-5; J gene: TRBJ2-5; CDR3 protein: CASSFQSETQYF; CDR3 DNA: TGTGCCAGCAGCTTTCAATCGGAGACCCAGTACTTC
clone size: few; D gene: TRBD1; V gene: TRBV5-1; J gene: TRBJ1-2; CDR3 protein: CASSETGQGRGYTF; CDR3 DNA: TGCGCCAGCAGCGAAACGGGACAGGGTCGTGGCTACACCTTC
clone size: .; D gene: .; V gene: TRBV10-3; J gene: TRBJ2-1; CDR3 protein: CAIRKLDLEQFF; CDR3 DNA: TGTGCCATCAGGAAACTAGATCTGGAGCAGTTCTTC
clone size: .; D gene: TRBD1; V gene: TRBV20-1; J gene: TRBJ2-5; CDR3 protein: CSARVTGGRTQYF; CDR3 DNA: TGCAGTGCTAGAGTGACAGGGGGACGGACCCAGTACTTC
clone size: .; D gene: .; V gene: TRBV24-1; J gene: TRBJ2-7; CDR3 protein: CATSDHYEQYF; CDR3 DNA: TGTGCCACCAGTGATCATTACGAGCAGTACTTC
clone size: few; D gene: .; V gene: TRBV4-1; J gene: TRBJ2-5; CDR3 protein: CASSQQGSKVGTQYF; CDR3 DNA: TGCGCCAGCAGCCAACAGGGATCTAAAGTCGGGACCCAGTACTTC
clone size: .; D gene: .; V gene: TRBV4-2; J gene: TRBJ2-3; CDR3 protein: CASSQGRGRGAADTQYF; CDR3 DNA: TGTGCCAGCAGCCAAGGACGGGGTAGGGGGGCCGCGGATACGCAGTATTTT
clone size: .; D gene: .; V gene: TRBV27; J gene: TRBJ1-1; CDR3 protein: CASSLMEGFEAFF; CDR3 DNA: TGTGCCAGCAGTTTAATGGAGGGCTTTGAAGCTTTCTTT
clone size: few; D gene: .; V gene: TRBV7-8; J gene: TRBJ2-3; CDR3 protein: CASSFDWSTDTQYF; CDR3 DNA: TGTGCCAGCAGCTTTGACTGGAGCACAGATACGCAGTATTTT
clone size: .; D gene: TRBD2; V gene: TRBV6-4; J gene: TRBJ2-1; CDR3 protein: CASSEQFGTTNEQFF; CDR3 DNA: TGTGCCAGCAGTGAGCAGTTCGGGACTACCAATGAGCAGTTCTTC
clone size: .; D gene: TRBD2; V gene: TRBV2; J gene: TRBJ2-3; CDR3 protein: CASNSGGPDTQYF; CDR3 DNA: TGTGCCAGCAATAGCGGGGGCCCAGATACGCAGTATTTT
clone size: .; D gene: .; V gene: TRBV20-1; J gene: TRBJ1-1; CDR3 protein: CSARAGGADTEAFF; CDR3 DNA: TGCAGTGCTAGAGCGGGGGGGGCGGACACTGAAGCTTTCTTT
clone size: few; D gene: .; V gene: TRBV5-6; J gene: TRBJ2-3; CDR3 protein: CASSRGNTDTQYF; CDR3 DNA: TGTGCCAGCAGCCGAGGGAATACAGATACGCAGTATTTT
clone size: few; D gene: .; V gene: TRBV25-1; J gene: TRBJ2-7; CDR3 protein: CASSGLHEQYF; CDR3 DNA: TGTGCCAGCAGTGGACTACACGAGCAGTACTTC
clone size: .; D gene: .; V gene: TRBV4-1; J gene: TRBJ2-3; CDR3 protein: CASSQILRRSQGADTQYF; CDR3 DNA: TGCGCCAGCAGCCAAATTTTGAGGCGGAGCCAGGGAGCAGATACGCAGTATTTT
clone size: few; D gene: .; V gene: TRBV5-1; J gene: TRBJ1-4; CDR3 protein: CASSLPGNEKLFF; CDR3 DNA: TGCGCCAGCAGCTTACCCGGGAATGAAAAACTGTTTTTT
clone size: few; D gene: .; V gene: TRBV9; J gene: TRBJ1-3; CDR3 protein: CASSAFGDSGNTIYF; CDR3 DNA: TGTGCCAGCAGCGCCTTTGGGGACTCTGGAAACACCATATATTTT
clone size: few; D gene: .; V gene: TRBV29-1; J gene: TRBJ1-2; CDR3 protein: CSVAGPYGYTF; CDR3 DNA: TGCAGCGTTGCTGGGCCCTATGGCTACACCTTC
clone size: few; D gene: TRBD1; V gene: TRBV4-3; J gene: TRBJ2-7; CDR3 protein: CASSLTGQGPYEQYF; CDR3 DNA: TGCGCCAGCAGCCTCACCGGACAGGGCCCCTACGAGCAGTACTTC
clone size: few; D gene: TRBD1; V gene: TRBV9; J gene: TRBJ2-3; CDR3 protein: CASSQYSRDRVDTQYF; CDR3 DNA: TGTGCCAGCAGCCAATACTCCCGGGACAGGGTTGATACGCAGTATTTT
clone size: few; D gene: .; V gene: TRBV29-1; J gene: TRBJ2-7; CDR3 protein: CSVGQSYEQYF; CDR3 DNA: TGCAGCGTTGGACAGTCCTACGAGCAGTACTTC
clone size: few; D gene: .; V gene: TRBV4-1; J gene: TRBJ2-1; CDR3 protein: CASSQPGVSYNEQFF; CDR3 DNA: TGCGCCAGCAGCCAACCAGGGGTGTCCTACAATGAGCAGTTCTTC
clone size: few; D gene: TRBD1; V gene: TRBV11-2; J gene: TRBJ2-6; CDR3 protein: CASSSQGAWANVLTF; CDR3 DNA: TGTGCCAGCAGCTCACAGGGGGCCTGGGCCAACGTCCTGACTTTC
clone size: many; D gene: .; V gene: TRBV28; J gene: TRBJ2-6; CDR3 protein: CASSFGALRANVLTF; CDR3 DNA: TGTGCCAGCAGTTTCGGGGCCCTCAGGGCCAACGTCCTGACTTTC
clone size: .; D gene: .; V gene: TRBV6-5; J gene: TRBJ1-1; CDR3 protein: CASSLQVGAATEAFF; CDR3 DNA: TGTGCCAGCAGCCTTCAAGTAGGGGCGGCCACTGAAGCTTTCTTT
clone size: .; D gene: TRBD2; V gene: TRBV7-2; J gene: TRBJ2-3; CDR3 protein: CASSSFGLAGNTDTQYF; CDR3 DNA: TGTGCCAGCAGCTCGTTCGGACTAGCGGGGAACACAGATACGCAGTATTTT